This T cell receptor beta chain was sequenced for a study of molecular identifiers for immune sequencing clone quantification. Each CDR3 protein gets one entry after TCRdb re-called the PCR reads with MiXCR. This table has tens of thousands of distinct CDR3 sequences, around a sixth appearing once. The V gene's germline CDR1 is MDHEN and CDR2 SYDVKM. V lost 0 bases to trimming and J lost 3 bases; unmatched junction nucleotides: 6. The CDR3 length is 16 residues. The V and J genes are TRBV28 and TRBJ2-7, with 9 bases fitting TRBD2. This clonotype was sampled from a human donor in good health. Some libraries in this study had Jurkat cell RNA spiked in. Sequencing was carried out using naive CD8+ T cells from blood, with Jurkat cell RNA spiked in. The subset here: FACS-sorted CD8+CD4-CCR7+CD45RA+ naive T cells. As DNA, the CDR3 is TGTGCCAGCAGTTTATGGGCTAGCGGGACGCACTACGAGCAGTACTTC. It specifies CASSLWASGTHYEQYF. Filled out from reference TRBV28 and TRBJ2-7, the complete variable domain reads DVKVTQSSRYLVKRTGEKVFLECVQDMDHENMFWYRQDPGLGLRLIYFSYDVKMKEKGDIPEGYSVSREKKERFSLILESASTNQTSMYLCASSLWASGTHYEQYFGPGTRLTVT.